What follows are 22 T cell receptor beta chains derived from one specimen sequenced in a study of shared clonotypes between healthy human individuals (dated by TCRdb to the early 2020s). For the CD8 naive samples, CD45RO-negative cells were positively selected for CCR7, yielding a CD45RA+CCR7+ population from which TemRA cells were excluded. Library construction relied on the immunoSEQ multiplex PCR assay. TCRdb took this table from immuneACCESS and kept in-frame rearrangements with V and J called. Such tables lack part of the clones; where checked against another copy, unresolved V genes explain under half of the gap, and the rest is unexplained. For this sample the table gives around 2,000,000 clones, of which over 85% were detected only once. 0.9% to 1.5% of the sample belongs to the ten largest clones. What was sequenced was naive CD8+ T cells sorted from blood. The cell subset or site label on this specimen signifies: CD45RA+CCR7+. The source is a man between 18 and 35 years old in good health.

This clone was detected only once. Distinct nucleotide sequences in the sample also encode this CDR3. The gene calls are TRBV4-1 and TRBJ1-2, with a weak D call TRBD1 (5 bases). Germline V gene sequence: CDR1 MGHRA, CDR2 YSYEKL. With 0 bases removed from V and 5 bases from J, the gap between germline ends came to 7 bases. The CDR3 loop spans 13 amino acids. The CDR3 coding sequence is TGCGCCAGCAGCCAAGACAGGGCATATGGCTACACCTTC. Translated, it gives CASSQDRAYGYTF.

This clone was detected a few times. The chain carries TRBV5-1 and TRBJ2-7; D tentatively reads TRBD1 or TRBD2 (5 bases each). Germline assignment: CDR1 SGHRS and CDR2 YFSETQ. The V and J ends lost 6 bases and 3 bases respectively, with 13 bases between them. This CDR3 comprises 13 residues. CDR3: CASTNWDGYEQYF. The CDR3, as DNA: TGCGCCAGCACGAACTGGGACGGCTACGAGCAGTACTTC.

V is TRBV5-1 and J is TRBJ2-7; possible D gene TRBD2, 6 bases. This CDR3 has 15 residues. V was shortened by 4 bases and J by 1 base, with 15 bases between the two germline ends. CDR1 and CDR2 (germline): SGHRS, YFSETQ. For the CDR3, the DNA is TGCGCCAGCAGCGTAGCGGCGGATTTTTCCTACGAGCAGTACTTC. Its protein product is CASSVAADFSYEQYF.

The rearrangement joins TRBV19 to TRBJ2-1; the match to TRBD1 covers 10 bases. The CDR3 spans 14 residues. Germline V gene sequence: CDR1 LNHDA, CDR2 SQIVND (reference sequence). The CDR3 nucleotides read TGTGCAACCCAAGCGGGGACAGGGGAGTATGAGCAGTTCTTC. It encodes CATQAGTGEYEQFF.

This rearrangement joins TRBV29-1 to TRBJ1-1; D might be TRBD1 (5 bases). Germline CDR1 reads SQVTM; CDR2 reads ANQGSEA. V shed 6 bases and J shed 0 bases, with 11 bases lying between them. The CDR3 length is 13 residues. This CDR3 reads CSVSGPLNTEAFF. CDR3 sequence (DNA): TGCAGCGTATCGGGACCCTTGAACACTGAAGCTTTCTTT.

The V and J genes are TRBV7-9 and TRBJ2-1, with 7 bases fitting TRBD1. Germline V gene sequence: CDR1 SEHNR, CDR2 FQNEAQ (reference sequence). V was pared by 6 bases and J by 2 bases, with 19 bases of the junction left unmatched. The CDR3 contains 19 residues. The CDR3 DNA sequence: TGTGCCAGCAGACCAACAGGGGTAGGGGAACTGCTGCCCTACAATGAGCAGTTCTTC. Its protein product is CASRPTGVGELLPYNEQFF.

This rearrangement joins TRBV28 to TRBJ2-5, with D perhaps assigned TRBD1 or TRBD2 (5 bases each). In germline, CDR1 is MDHEN, CDR2 SYDVKM. The ends were cut back, 5 bases at V and 4 bases at J, with 17 bases in the middle. The CDR3 spans 15 residues. The DNA for the CDR3 is TGTGCCAGCAGTCCAGAGGGGTATAGGAGAGAGACCCAGTACTTC. It is translated as CASSPEGYRRETQYF.

The chain has TRBV29-1 and TRBJ2-3; perhaps TRBD2 as D (6 bases). V shed 6 bases and J shed 2 bases, with 12 bases lying between them. The CDR3 consists of 13 residues. Germline V gives CDR1 SQVTM, CDR2 ANQGSEA. The CDR3 nucleotides read TGCAGCGTAGACGGGGGAGACACAGATACGCAGTATTTT. Translation: CSVDGGDTDTQYF.

The chain has TRBV6-6 and TRBJ2-5; D possibly corresponds to TRBD1 (5 bases). Germline V CDR1 and CDR2: MNHNY, SVGAGI (reference sequence). This CDR3 comprises 14 residues. Trimming shortened V by 3 bases and J by 1 base, and 9 bases separated the two germline ends. For the CDR3, the DNA is TGTGCCAGCAGTTATACAGGCCGCCAAGAGACCCAGTACTTC. It translates to CASSYTGRQETQYF.

The chain employs TRBV15 and TRBJ2-1; possibly TRBD1 or TRBD2 for D (7 bases each). Germline V CDR1 and CDR2: LNHNV, YYDKDF (reference sequence). This CDR3 comprises 14 residues. Between the trimmed V and J ends, which lost 0 bases and 10 bases, there was a span of 13 bases. CDR3 DNA sequence: TGTGCCACCAGCAGAGAGGGACAGCGGGGAGAGCAGTTCTTC. This sequence encodes CATSREGQRGEQFF.

The genes are TRBV4-3 and TRBJ2-1, with D perhaps matching TRBD1 (6 bases). CDR1 is LGHNA and CDR2 is YSLEER in the germline V gene. This CDR3 region has 15 residues. V lost 1 base and J 6 bases, leaving 13 bases between the germline ends. The CDR3 DNA reads TGCGCCAGCAGCCAAGGGACAGTGGGGGTCAATGAGCAGTTCTTC. Translating it yields CASSQGTVGVNEQFF.

DNA of the CDR3: TGTGCCAGCAGTGCCTTAGCGGGAGGCCTCCAAGAGACCCAGTACTTC. Its protein is CASSALAGGLQETQYF. The genes are TRBV6-1 and TRBJ2-5, with TRBD2 matching over 10 bases. Trimming took 4 bases from V and 1 from J; bases not matched to a gene: 6. The germline V gene encodes CDR1 MNHNS and CDR2 SASEGT. The CDR3 is made up of 16 amino acids.

The rearrangement links TRBV5-6 to TRBJ2-3; D is ambiguous. V lost 0 bases and J 0 bases, leaving 8 bases between the germline ends. The CDR3 sequence is 15 residues long. Germline loops: CDR1 SGHDT, CDR2 YYEEEE. CDR3 loop: CASSLGAASTDTQYF. For the CDR3, the DNA is TGTGCCAGCAGCTTGGGCGCGGCTAGCACAGATACGCAGTATTTT.

This clone occurred many times. CDR3 sequence: CASSESNGELFF. The CDR3 DNA follows: TGCGCCAGCAGTGAGAGTAACGGGGAGCTGTTTTTT. This chain joins TRBV10-1 and TRBJ2-2; D uncertain. Germline V CDR1 and CDR2: WNHNN, SYGVQD (reference sequence). Between the trimmed V and J ends, which lost 2 bases and 7 bases, there was a span of 5 bases. The CDR3 sequence is 12 residues long.

Details on this clone: The same CDR3 is also encoded by other DNA sequences in this sample. V gene TRBV18 combines with J gene TRBJ2-7; 8 positions agree with TRBD2. The CDR3 is 14 residues long. CDR1 KGHSH and CDR2 LQKENI come from the germline V gene. V shed 2 bases, J shed 3 bases, and the junction held 3 bases outside the gene matches. The CDR3: CASSPGLAGYEQYF. CDR3 coding DNA: TGTGCCAGCTCACCAGGACTAGCCGGCTACGAGCAGTACTTC.

This clone appeared a single time. The chain carries TRBV4-1 and TRBJ2-7; possible D gene TRBD1, 6 bases. Trimming stripped 0 bases from V and 1 base from J, with 10 bases between. CDR3 length: 15 amino acids. Germline CDR1 is MGHRA and CDR2 is YSYEKL. Written as DNA, the CDR3 is TGCGCCAGCAGCCAAGACCGACAGGTATCCTACGAGCAGTACTTC. Translation gives CASSQDRQVSYEQYF.

V and J are TRBV9 and TRBJ2-3; 9 bases map to TRBD2. The germline V gene encodes CDR1 SGDLS and CDR2 YYNGEE. The CDR3 extends over 16 amino acids. The J segment lost 2 bases and the V segment lost 3 bases, leaving 7 bases of the junction unmatched. CDR3 DNA: TGTGCCAGCAGCGATGGGCGGGGGGGCTCCACAGATACGCAGTATTTT. Translating gives CASSDGRGGSTDTQYF. Supplemented by reference TRBV9 and TRBJ2-3, the full variable domain reads DSGVTQTPKHLITATGQRVTLRCSPRSGDLSVYWYQQSLDQGLQFLIQYYNGEERAKGNILERFSAQQFPDLHSELNLSSLELGDSALYFCASSDGRGGSTDTQYFGPGTRLTVL.

CDR3: CASSQKRSSYEQYF. Here the CDR3 DNA reads TGCGCCAGCAGCCAAAAGCGGAGCTCCTACGAGCAGTACTTC. J is TRBJ2-7 and V is TRBV4-1, with TRBD2 as a possible D gene (5 bases). The CDR3 is 14 residues long. V was trimmed by 2 bases and J by 0 bases, leaving 8 bases between them. Germline assignment: CDR1 MGHRA and CDR2 YSYEKL.

On this clone: The sample has other DNA sequences that encode this CDR3 too. This chain uses TRBV7-2 with TRBJ2-1; the D is unclear. The CDR3 runs 17 residues. The V end was cut by 0 bases, the J end by 1 base, with 13 bases between. Germline values: CDR1 SGHTA, CDR2 FQGNSA. CDR3 sequence (DNA): TGTGCCAGCAGCTTAGCCCCCTATGCGGAGTCCTACAATGAGCAGTTCTTC. It specifies CASSLAPYAESYNEQFF. Full variable domain (outside the CDR3, taken from reference TRBV7-2 and TRBJ2-1): GAGVSQSPSNKVTEKGKDVELRCDPISGHTALYWYRQSLGQGLEFLIYFQGNSAPDKSGLPSDRFSAERTGGSVSTLTIQRTQQEDSAVYLCASSLAPYAESYNEQFFGPGTRLTVL.

Worth noting for this clone: At the DNA level, this CDR3 is encoded by other sequences in the same sample as well. This chain connects TRBV11-2 to TRBJ2-7; TRBD2 agrees at 7 bases. Trimming took 5 bases from V and 3 from J; bases not matched to a gene: 7. This CDR3 region has 14 residues. Germline V gene sequence: CDR1 SGHAT, CDR2 FQNNGV. The CDR3 reads CASSLGAGVYEQYF. The CDR3 nucleotides read TGTGCCAGCAGCCTGGGCGCGGGAGTCTACGAGCAGTACTTC.

The rearrangement joins TRBV9 to TRBJ2-7; the D gene could be TRBD1 or TRBD2 (7 bases each). V shed 4 bases and J shed 0 bases, with 14 bases lying between them. CDR3 length: 15 residues. CDR1 SGDLS and CDR2 YYNGEE come from the germline V gene. This chain's CDR3 is CASSPGGGTSYEQYF. DNA of the CDR3: TGTGCCAGCAGCCCAGGGGGGGGCACCTCCTACGAGCAGTACTTC.

The rearrangement links TRBV18 to TRBJ2-7; unclear D gene. The CDR3 length is 13 residues. Germline-derived CDR1 and CDR2 are KGHSH and LQKENI. Trimming removed 4 bases at V and 1 base at J, with 8 bases between. DNA for the CDR3: TGTGCCAGCTCACTCTACGGGTCCTACGAGCAGTACTTC. Its translation: CASSLYGSYEQYF.